The 20 T cell receptor beta chains below all came from one sample that was sequenced in a study of cytomegalovirus exposure and HLA in healthy donors. The primer mix had 60 Vbeta and 13 Jbeta primers. The protocol was immunoSEQ multiplex PCR, while the TCRdb copy is restricted to in-frame clones and leaves out a portion. The repertoire has approximately 140,000 clones, about three quarters of them found once; the top ten carry around 15%. The sequenced material came from PBMCs. Source of these receptors: a human donor in good health.

This chain links TRBV29-1 with TRBJ2-1; a possible D gene is TRBD1 (5 bases). CDR3 length: 13 residues. V lost 1 base, J lost 7 bases, and 11 bases lay in between. Looked up from germline, CDR1 is SQVTM and CDR2 is ANQGSEA. The CDR3 bases are TGCAGCGTTGAAGGATGGCAGGGTAATGAGCAGTTCTTC. This encodes CSVEGWQGNEQFF.

The chain combines TRBV11-2 with TRBJ2-7; 10 nucleotides match TRBD2. Per germline, CDR1 SGHAT and CDR2 FQNNGV. The CDR3 covers 14 residues. V was clipped by 8 bases and J by 0 bases; unmatched bases: 4. CDR3 DNA sequence: TGTGCCAGCCGCGCTAGCGGGAGCTCCTACGAGCAGTACTTC. Translating gives CASRASGSSYEQYF.

The rearrangement uses TRBV5-1 and TRBJ1-1; TRBD1 matches 8 bases. This CDR3 comprises 13 residues. CDR1 is SGHRS, CDR2 YFSETQ, per germline. The V and J ends lost 3 bases and 11 bases, in that order; junction bases with no gene match: 9. CDR3 bases: TGCGCCAGCAGCTCTGAGCCGGGACAGGAGGCTTTCTTT. It yields the protein CASSSEPGQEAFF.

Here the CDR3 DNA reads TGTGCCTGGAAGTGGGGCAGGGGATTAAATGGCTACACCTTC. It translates to CAWKWGRGLNGYTF. This chain links TRBV30 with TRBJ1-2, with D possibly being TRBD1 (6 bases). The ends were cut back, 4 bases at V and 6 bases at J, with 18 bases in the middle. Per germline, CDR1 GTSNPN and CDR2 SVGIG (reference sequence). The length of the CDR3 is 14 residues.

This clone was recorded a few times. The rearrangement links TRBV2 to TRBJ2-2; D might be TRBD2 (6 bases). Germline CDR1 reads SNHLY; CDR2 reads FYNNEI. The V and J ends lost 2 bases and 2 bases respectively, with 15 bases between them. This CDR3 comprises 17 residues. The CDR3 sequence is CASSEWTLLANTGELFF. CDR3 bases: TGTGCCAGCAGTGAATGGACCCTACTAGCAAACACCGGGGAGCTGTTTTTT.

This chain joins TRBV5-1 and TRBJ1-4; no firm D call. V lost 1 base and J lost 4, with 11 bases in between. The CDR3 has 15 residues. Per germline, CDR1 SGHRS and CDR2 YFSETQ. CDR3 nucleotides: TGCGCCAGCAGCTTGTTAGCGGGAGATAATGAAAAACTGTTTTTT. This translates into CASSLLAGDNEKLFF.

This clone was seen more than once but under ten times. This chain uses TRBV9 with TRBJ2-3; 12 bases are a match to TRBD2. Unmatched junction bases numbered 7, after V lost 0 bases and J lost 5 bases. The CDR3 is 17 amino acids. The germline V gene encodes CDR1 SGDLS and CDR2 YYNGEE. CDR3 in DNA: TGTGCCAGCAGCGTAGATAGGCTAGCGGGAGGGCGAGATACGCAGTATTTT. Its translation: CASSVDRLAGGRDTQYF.

The gene calls are TRBV10-1 and TRBJ2-1; 14 bases line up with TRBD2. Germline-derived CDR1 and CDR2 are WNHNN and SYGVQD (reference sequence). V shed 4 bases, J shed 6 bases, and the junction held 2 bases outside the gene matches. The CDR3 contains 15 residues. CDR3 amino acids: CASSAGLAGGNEQFF. As DNA, the CDR3 is TGCGCCAGCAGTGCCGGACTAGCGGGAGGCAATGAGCAGTTCTTC.

This clone was counted a few times. The gene calls are TRBV10-2 and TRBJ2-5, with a possible D match to TRBD2 (5 bases). The germline gives CDR1 WSHSY, CDR2 SAAADI. V lost 7 bases, J lost 1 base, and 7 bases lay in between. The CDR3 spans 12 residues. The CDR3 DNA is TGCGCCAGCAACCGGGGCCAAGAGACCCAGTACTTC. Encoded protein: CASNRGQETQYF.

J is TRBJ2-7 and V is TRBV5-1; 8 bases fit TRBD2. The CDR3 consists of 14 residues. V lost 0 bases, J lost 2 bases, and 1 base stayed unmatched. Germline CDR1 is SGHRS and CDR2 is YFSETQ. DNA for the CDR3: TGCGCCAGCAGCTTGGGAGCGGGGGCCTACGAGCAGTACTTC. It codes for CASSLGAGAYEQYF.

This clone was detected a few times. V is TRBV9 and J is TRBJ2-1; 7 nucleotides align to TRBD1. In germline, CDR1 is SGDLS, CDR2 YYNGEE. CDR3 size: 16 residues. Trimming cost V 2 bases and J 6 bases; bases outside gene matches: 11. The CDR3 nucleotides are TGTGCCAGCAGCGTGTTGCGAGGGGGCCCCCTCAATGAGCAGTTCTTC. It is translated as CASSVLRGGPLNEQFF.

This clone was observed a handful of times. The V and J genes are TRBV6-6 and TRBJ1-6, with 9 bases that match TRBD1. CDR1 and CDR2 (germline): MNHNY, SVGAGI (reference sequence). This CDR3 contains 16 residues. The junction had 8 bases not matched to a gene; V was cut back by 5 bases and J by 6 bases. The CDR3 DNA is TGTGCCAGCAGTCTCTACGGGACAGGGCCTAATTCACCCCTCCACTTT. Translated, it gives CASSLYGTGPNSPLHF.

The chain combines TRBV18 with TRBJ2-5; TRBD2 aligns across 8 bases. V dropped 8 bases and J dropped 7; count of bases not matched to a gene: 12. The CDR3 totals 14 residues. Germline V gene lookup returns CDR1 KGHSH and CDR2 LQKENI. As DNA, the CDR3 is TGTGCCAGCCTCCGGGGGGGCGACGAGGGGACCCAGTACTTC. Encoded protein: CASLRGGDEGTQYF.

The gene calls are TRBV7-9 and TRBJ2-7, with D unresolved. The ends were cut back, 2 bases at V and 3 bases at J, with 14 bases in the middle. CDR1 and CDR2 (germline): SEHNR, FQNEAQ (reference sequence). This CDR3 is built from 15 residues. The CDR3 loop is CASSLTRDSGYEQYF. In DNA, the CDR3 is TGTGCCAGCAGCTTAACGAGAGACTCCGGCTACGAGCAGTACTTC.

Regarding this clone: Germline is not matched at one junction end, which may reflect a read error. The chain carries TRBV7-7 and TRBJ2-5; the match to TRBD1 covers 7 bases. The CDR3 has 14 amino acids. Germline CDR1 SSHAT, CDR2 FNYEAQ (reference sequence). The CDR3 bases are TGTGCTAGCAGCGCCCGACAGGGTACAGAGACCCAGTACTTC. Amino acid sequence: CASSARQGTETQYF.

This clone showed up just a few times. One junction end does not reproduce the germline sequence, and a read error may be involved. This chain joins TRBV2 and TRBJ2-1, with 8 bases lining up with TRBD2. The germline V gene has CDR1 SNHLY and CDR2 FYNNEI. The CDR3 has 14 residues. The CDR3 protein is CASSESGGRGKQLF. For the CDR3, the DNA is TGTGCCAGCAGTGAATCGGGAGGGCGGGGTAAGCAGCTCTTC.

This clone appeared a few times. This chain uses TRBV28 with TRBJ2-5; the match to TRBD2 covers 7 bases. The CDR3 length is 15 residues. Germline loops: CDR1 MDHEN, CDR2 SYDVKM. J gave up 5 bases and V 6 bases, and 12 bases lay outside the gene matches. CDR3 in amino acids: CASSSTSVGSETQYF. In DNA form, the CDR3 reads TGTGCCAGCAGCTCAACTAGCGTAGGTTCGGAGACCCAGTACTTC.

J is TRBJ2-1 and V is TRBV6-4; 13 bases line up with TRBD2. This CDR3 has 18 amino acids. CDR1 and CDR2 (germline): MRHNA, SNTAGT. The V gene end was trimmed by 2 bases and the J gene end by 4 bases; junction bases not matched to a gene: 8. The CDR3 region is CASSDVRLAGGRYNEQFF. CDR3 nucleotide sequence: TGTGCCAGCAGTGACGTAAGACTAGCGGGAGGAAGGTACAATGAGCAGTTCTTC.

The V call is TRBV5-8, the J call TRBJ1-2; 7 nucleotides match TRBD1. Germline assignment: CDR1 SGHTS and CDR2 YDEGEE. The trim removed 0 bases at V and 2 bases at J, leaving 7 bases unmatched. The CDR3 covers 16 residues. CDR3 bases: TGTGCCAGCAGCTTGGCATCGGCAGGGGGAAACTATGGCTACACCTTC. Translated: CASSLASAGGNYGYTF.

V gene TRBV7-8 combines with J gene TRBJ2-1; D might be TRBD2 (6 bases). The CDR3 covers 12 residues. Germline CDR1 and CDR2: SGHVS and FQNEAQ. V was cut by 3 bases and J by 11 bases, with 11 bases left in between. This CDR3 reads CASSFGREQQFF. The CDR3 bases are TGTGCCAGCAGCTTCGGGCGGGAACAGCAGTTCTTC.